The clone carrying this TCR beta chain was found many times. This sample is part of a study of kidney transplant recipient with SARS-CoV-2 infection. TCRdb reprocessed the reads via MiXCR and lists one record per CDR3 protein. The sample has fewer than 250,000 distinct CDR3 sequences, under 35% seen once; the top ten hold around 6.8%. Specimen: a blood sample, collected at baseline and on approximately day 120 from a kidney transplant recipient. The sequence was obtained from a male patient aged 25-45 years who had COVID-19 and was a kidney transplant recipient. The graft donor may account for some of the T cells.

The CDR3, as DNA: TGTGCCAGCAGTTTAGCCGGGCTCGAGCAGTACTTC. Amino acid sequence: CASSLAGLEQYF. The J gene is TRBJ2-7, the V gene TRBV28; D is undetermined. V gave up 2 bases and J gave up 6 bases, with 8 bases separating them. This CDR3 is built from 12 residues. Germline CDR1 MDHEN, CDR2 SYDVKM.